This is a list of T cell receptor beta chains from one sample in a study of blood T cell repertoires in COVID-19. Clones were sequenced by immunoSEQ multiplex PCR, and TCRdb holds only the in-frame ones, with some missing. In the table there are some 350,000 clones, about 89% of which are singletons. Sequenced input: peripheral blood. Receptor source: a woman aged 45 to 65 with COVID-19, enrolled during active disease. Both conserved end residues are part of each CDR3. A D gene is named only where the DNA matches it firmly. Some rows have no size entry. The others give once, few or many, or a class for an expanded clone.

clone_size: -; v_call: TRBV7-9; j_call: TRBJ2-7; d_call: TRBD1; cdr3_nt: TGTGCCAGCAGCTTAGAGACAGGGGTTGGGGAGCAGTACTTC; cdr3_aa: CASSLETGVGEQYF
clone_size: -; v_call: TRBV4-3; j_call: TRBJ2-5; d_call: -; cdr3_nt: TGCGCCAGCAGCCAAGATGCCAGCGGAGAGACCCAGTACTTC; cdr3_aa: CASSQDASGETQYF
clone_size: -; v_call: TRBV10-1; j_call: TRBJ2-7; d_call: TRBD2; cdr3_nt: TGCGCCAGCAGTGAATTGACTAGCGGGGGCGAGCAGTACTTC; cdr3_aa: CASSELTSGGEQYF
clone_size: -; v_call: TRBV10-3; j_call: TRBJ2-7; d_call: TRBD2; cdr3_nt: TGTGCCATCAGCGAAAATAGCGGGAGATCCTACGAGCAGTACTTC; cdr3_aa: CAISENSGRSYEQYF
clone_size: -; v_call: TRBV6-5; j_call: TRBJ2-7; d_call: -; cdr3_nt: TGTGCCAGCAGTTACTCGGCGGGTAGAGGGCACGAGCAGTACTTC; cdr3_aa: CASSYSAGRGHEQYF
clone_size: -; v_call: TRBV5-6; j_call: TRBJ2-7; d_call: TRBD2; cdr3_nt: TGTGCCAGCAGCTTGGGTGTGAGCGGGAGGACGCCCTACGAGCAGTACTTC; cdr3_aa: CASSLGVSGRTPYEQYF
clone_size: -; v_call: TRBV6-5; j_call: TRBJ2-3; d_call: -; cdr3_nt: TGTGCCAGCAGTTATAGCGACACCCTCACAGATACGCAGTATTTT; cdr3_aa: CASSYSDTLTDTQYF
clone_size: few; v_call: TRBV2; j_call: TRBJ2-1; d_call: TRBD2; cdr3_nt: TGTGCCAGCAGACTGACTAGCGGGAGTTCTGGGGATGAGCAGTTCTTC; cdr3_aa: CASRLTSGSSGDEQFF
clone_size: -; v_call: TRBV29-1; j_call: TRBJ1-1; d_call: -; cdr3_nt: TGCAGCGTCTTGACCCGGGGGGTGGCTGAAGCTTTCTTT; cdr3_aa: CSVLTRGVAEAFF
clone_size: -; v_call: TRBV6-5; j_call: TRBJ1-3; d_call: TRBD1; cdr3_nt: TGTGCCAGCAGTTCTTTTAACAGGGGGGACACCATATATTTT; cdr3_aa: CASSSFNRGDTIYF
clone_size: once; v_call: TRBV6-4; j_call: TRBJ1-5; d_call: -; cdr3_nt: TGTGCCAGCAGCCCCGCCGGGGGTAGCAATCAGCCCCAGCATTTT; cdr3_aa: CASSPAGGSNQPQHF
clone_size: -; v_call: TRBV30; j_call: TRBJ1-5; d_call: -; cdr3_nt: TGTGCCTGGAGTGGGGGCCGCAATCAGCCCCAGCATTTT; cdr3_aa: CAWSGGRNQPQHF
clone_size: -; v_call: TRBV9; j_call: TRBJ1-1; d_call: -; cdr3_nt: TGTGCCAGCAGCGTGGCTGATATGAACACTGAAGCTTTCTTT; cdr3_aa: CASSVADMNTEAFF
clone_size: -; v_call: TRBV6-4; j_call: TRBJ2-1; d_call: -; cdr3_nt: TGTGCCAGCAGTAGAGGCCAGGGCATAAACAATGAGCAGTTCTTC; cdr3_aa: CASSRGQGINNEQFF
clone_size: -; v_call: TRBV3-1/TRBV3-2; j_call: TRBJ2-3; d_call: TRBD2; cdr3_nt: TGTGCCAGCAGCCAAGGACTAGCGGACACAGATACGCAGTATTTT; cdr3_aa: CASSQGLADTDTQYF
clone_size: -; v_call: TRBV10-3; j_call: TRBJ2-7; d_call: TRBD2; cdr3_nt: TGTGCCATCCAACCTGCGGGAGGCACCACCTACGAGCAGTACTTC; cdr3_aa: CAIQPAGGTTYEQYF
clone_size: -; v_call: TRBV7-2; j_call: TRBJ1-1; d_call: TRBD1; cdr3_nt: TGTGCCAGCAGCTCACAGGGGTTGGAAGCTTTCTTT; cdr3_aa: CASSSQGLEAFF
clone_size: once; v_call: TRBV2; j_call: TRBJ1-3; d_call: TRBD1; cdr3_nt: TGTGCCAGCACCGACGGGACAGGGGGCTCTGGAAACACCATATATTTT; cdr3_aa: CASTDGTGGSGNTIYF
clone_size: once; v_call: TRBV7-9; j_call: TRBJ2-5; d_call: -; cdr3_nt: TGTGCCAGCAGCTTGGGGGGGACAGGAGAGCTCCAAGAGACCCAGTACTTC; cdr3_aa: CASSLGGTGELQETQYF
clone_size: -; v_call: TRBV6-5; j_call: TRBJ2-7; d_call: TRBD2; cdr3_nt: TGTGCCAGCAGTCTAGCGGGAGGGCCAGGGTACGAGCAGTACTTC; cdr3_aa: CASSLAGGPGYEQYF
clone_size: -; v_call: TRBV24-1; j_call: TRBJ2-1; d_call: -; cdr3_nt: TGTGCCACCAGTGCCGCCGTCTACGATGAGCAGTTCTTC; cdr3_aa: CATSAAVYDEQFF
clone_size: -; v_call: TRBV6-5; j_call: TRBJ2-2; d_call: -; cdr3_nt: TGTGCCAGCAGTTACAGGGGTTTGGTGACCGGGGAGCTGTTTTTT; cdr3_aa: CASSYRGLVTGELFF
clone_size: -; v_call: TRBV18; j_call: TRBJ1-2; d_call: -; cdr3_nt: TGTGCCAGCTCACCACGCGACGGAGGGAACTATGGCTACACCTTC; cdr3_aa: CASSPRDGGNYGYTF
clone_size: -; v_call: TRBV12-3/TRBV12-4; j_call: TRBJ2-5; d_call: -; cdr3_nt: TGTGCCAGCAGTTTCCGTCCGGGGGAGACCCAGTACTTC; cdr3_aa: CASSFRPGETQYF
clone_size: -; v_call: TRBV15; j_call: TRBJ2-6; d_call: -; cdr3_nt: TGTGCCACCAGCAGAGATCAGGGTGGGGCCAACGTCCTGACTTTC; cdr3_aa: CATSRDQGGANVLTF
clone_size: once; v_call: TRBV27; j_call: TRBJ2-5; d_call: TRBD1; cdr3_nt: TGTGCCAGCAGTTTTGGACAGGGCTCTCGAGTAAACAAAGAGACCCAGTACTTC; cdr3_aa: CASSFGQGSRVNKETQYF
clone_size: -; v_call: TRBV12-5; j_call: TRBJ2-5; d_call: -; cdr3_nt: TGTGCTAGTTCCCCTCGGGGTATGGAGATTATTGGGGAGACCCAGTACTTC; cdr3_aa: CASSPRGMEIIGETQYF
clone_size: -; v_call: TRBV7-3; j_call: TRBJ2-5; d_call: TRBD2; cdr3_nt: TGTGCCAGCAGCTTAGGGACTAGCGGGAGGTTAGAGACCCAGTACTTC; cdr3_aa: CASSLGTSGRLETQYF
clone_size: -; v_call: TRBV10-3; j_call: TRBJ2-7; d_call: -; cdr3_nt: TGTGCCAGCGGCGGGGTTTCCTACGAGCAGTACTTC; cdr3_aa: CASGGVSYEQYF
clone_size: few; v_call: TRBV6-6; j_call: TRBJ2-2; d_call: TRBD1; cdr3_nt: TGTGCCAGCAGTCGACTGGGACAGGGGGCGCAGGGCACCGGGGAGCTGTTTTTT; cdr3_aa: CASSRLGQGAQGTGELFF
clone_size: -; v_call: TRBV5-4; j_call: TRBJ2-1; d_call: TRBD2; cdr3_nt: TGTGCCAGCAGCTTGGATGACAAAAGCGGGAGCTCCTACAATGAGCAGTTCTTC; cdr3_aa: CASSLDDKSGSSYNEQFF
clone_size: -; v_call: TRBV15; j_call: TRBJ1-5; d_call: TRBD1; cdr3_nt: TGTGCCACCAGCAGAGTAGACAGGGTGGAGCAGCCCCAGCATTTT; cdr3_aa: CATSRVDRVEQPQHF
clone_size: few; v_call: TRBV6-1; j_call: TRBJ2-7; d_call: -; cdr3_nt: TGTGCCAGCAGTGACCCTGCGGCCTCCTACGAGCAGTACTTC; cdr3_aa: CASSDPAASYEQYF
clone_size: -; v_call: TRBV24-1; j_call: TRBJ2-7; d_call: TRBD1; cdr3_nt: TGTGCCACCAGTGAAGCAGGGACAGGGAGCTCCTACGAGCAGTACTTC; cdr3_aa: CATSEAGTGSSYEQYF
clone_size: -; v_call: TRBV6-5; j_call: TRBJ2-1; d_call: TRBD2; cdr3_nt: TGTGCCAGCAAGAGACTAGCGGGAGATCAAGAGCAGTTCTTC; cdr3_aa: CASKRLAGDQEQFF
clone_size: -; v_call: TRBV10-1; j_call: TRBJ2-5; d_call: TRBD2; cdr3_nt: TGCGCCAGCAGTGAAAGGAGCGGGGCCCTGGAGACCCAGTACTTC; cdr3_aa: CASSERSGALETQYF
clone_size: -; v_call: TRBV5-1; j_call: TRBJ2-3; d_call: -; cdr3_nt: TGCGCCAGCAGCGGTAGCGTAGTGTCGGGCACAGATACGCAGTATTTT; cdr3_aa: CASSGSVVSGTDTQYF
clone_size: -; v_call: TRBV19; j_call: TRBJ2-3; d_call: TRBD1; cdr3_nt: TGTGCCAGTAGTATTGGGACAGCTATCACAGATACGCAGTATTTT; cdr3_aa: CASSIGTAITDTQYF
clone_size: -; v_call: TRBV5-1; j_call: TRBJ2-7; d_call: -; cdr3_nt: TGCGCCAGCAGCCCGGGCGGTGCGGGACGGGCCTACGAGCAGTACTTC; cdr3_aa: CASSPGGAGRAYEQYF
clone_size: -; v_call: TRBV19; j_call: TRBJ1-1; d_call: -; cdr3_nt: TGTGCCAGTAGTTTCTTGGAGGCAACGGGGAACACTGAAGCTTTCTTT; cdr3_aa: CASSFLEATGNTEAFF
clone_size: -; v_call: TRBV3-1/TRBV3-2; j_call: TRBJ2-7; d_call: -; cdr3_nt: TGTGCCAGCAGCCTGTTGGGGAGAGAGCAGTACTTC; cdr3_aa: CASSLLGREQYF